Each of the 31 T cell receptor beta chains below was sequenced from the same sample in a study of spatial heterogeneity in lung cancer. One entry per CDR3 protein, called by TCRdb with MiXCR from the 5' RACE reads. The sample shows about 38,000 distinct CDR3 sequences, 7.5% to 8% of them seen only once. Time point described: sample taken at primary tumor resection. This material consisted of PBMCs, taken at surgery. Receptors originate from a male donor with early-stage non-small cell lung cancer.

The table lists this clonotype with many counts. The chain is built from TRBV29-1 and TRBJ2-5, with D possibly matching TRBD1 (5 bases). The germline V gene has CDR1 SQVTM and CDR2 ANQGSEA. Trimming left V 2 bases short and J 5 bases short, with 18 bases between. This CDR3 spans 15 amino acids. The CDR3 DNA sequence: TGCAGCGTTGAAAAGGGGCGTGGGTCCGGGGAGACCCAGTACTTC. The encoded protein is CSVEKGRGSGETQYF.

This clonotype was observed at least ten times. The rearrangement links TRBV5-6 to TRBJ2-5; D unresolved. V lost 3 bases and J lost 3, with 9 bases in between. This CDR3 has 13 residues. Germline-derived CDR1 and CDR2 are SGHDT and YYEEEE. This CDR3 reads CASSSEGKETQYF. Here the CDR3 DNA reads TGTGCCAGCAGCTCTGAAGGGAAAGAGACCCAGTACTTC.

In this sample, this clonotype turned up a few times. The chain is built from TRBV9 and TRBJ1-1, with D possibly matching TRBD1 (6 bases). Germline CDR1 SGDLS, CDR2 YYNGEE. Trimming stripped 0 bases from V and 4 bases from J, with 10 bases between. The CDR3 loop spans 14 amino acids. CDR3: CASSVGGGGTEAFF. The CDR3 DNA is TGTGCCAGCAGCGTAGGGGGAGGGGGCACTGAAGCTTTCTTT.

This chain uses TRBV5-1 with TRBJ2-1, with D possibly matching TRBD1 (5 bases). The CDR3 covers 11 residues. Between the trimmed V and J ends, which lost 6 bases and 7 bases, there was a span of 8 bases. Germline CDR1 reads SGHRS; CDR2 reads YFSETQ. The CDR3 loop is CASMGQNEQFF. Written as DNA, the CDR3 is TGCGCCAGCATGGGGCAGAATGAGCAGTTCTTC.

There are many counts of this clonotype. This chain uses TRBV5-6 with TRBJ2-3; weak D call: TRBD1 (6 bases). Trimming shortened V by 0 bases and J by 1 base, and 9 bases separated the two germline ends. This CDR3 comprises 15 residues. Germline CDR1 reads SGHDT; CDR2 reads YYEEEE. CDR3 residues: CASSLVAGGTDTQYF. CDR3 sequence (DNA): TGTGCCAGCAGCTTGGTGGCAGGGGGCACAGATACGCAGTATTTT.

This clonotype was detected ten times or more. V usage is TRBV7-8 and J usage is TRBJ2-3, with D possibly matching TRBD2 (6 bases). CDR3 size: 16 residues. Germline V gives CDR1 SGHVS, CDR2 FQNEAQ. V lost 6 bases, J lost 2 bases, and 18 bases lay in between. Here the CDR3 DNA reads TGTGCCAGCAGATTAAAGGCGGGACGCGTCACAGATACGCAGTATTTT. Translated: CASRLKAGRVTDTQYF. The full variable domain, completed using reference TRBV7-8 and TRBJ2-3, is GAGVSQSPRYKVAKRGQDVALRCDPISGHVSLFWYQQALGQGPEFLTYFQNEAQLDKSGLPSDRFFAERPEGSVSTLKIQRTQQEDSAVYLCASRLKAGRVTDTQYFGPGTRLTVL.

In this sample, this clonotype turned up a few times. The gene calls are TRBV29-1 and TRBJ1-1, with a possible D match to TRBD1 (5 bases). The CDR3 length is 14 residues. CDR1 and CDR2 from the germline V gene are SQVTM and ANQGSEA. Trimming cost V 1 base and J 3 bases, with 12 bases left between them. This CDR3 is CSVEVVSGDTEAFF. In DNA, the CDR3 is TGCAGCGTTGAAGTGGTGTCGGGGGACACTGAAGCTTTCTTT.

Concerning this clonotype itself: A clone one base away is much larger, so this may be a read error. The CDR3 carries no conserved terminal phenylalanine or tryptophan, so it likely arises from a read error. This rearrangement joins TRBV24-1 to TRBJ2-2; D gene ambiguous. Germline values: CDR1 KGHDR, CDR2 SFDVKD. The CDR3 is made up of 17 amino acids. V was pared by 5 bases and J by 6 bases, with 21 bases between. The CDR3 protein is CATSADFRPGWAGELFL. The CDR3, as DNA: TGTGCCACCAGTGCGGATTTCCGCCCAGGTTGGGCCGGGGAGCTGTTTCTT.

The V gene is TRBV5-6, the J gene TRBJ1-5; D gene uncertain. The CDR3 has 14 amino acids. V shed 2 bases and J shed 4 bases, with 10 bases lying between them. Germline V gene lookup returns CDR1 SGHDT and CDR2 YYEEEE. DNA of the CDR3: TGTGCCAGCAGCTTAGGACGGCGGAATCAGCCCCAGCATTTT. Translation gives CASSLGRRNQPQHF.

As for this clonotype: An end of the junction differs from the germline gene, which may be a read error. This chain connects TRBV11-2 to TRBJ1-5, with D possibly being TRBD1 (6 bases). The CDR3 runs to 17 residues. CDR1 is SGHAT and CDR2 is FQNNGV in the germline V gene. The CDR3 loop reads CASSSGQSTYSNRPQHF. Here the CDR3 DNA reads TGTGCCAGCAGCTCCGGACAGAGTACCTATAGCAATCGGCCCCAGCATTTT.

The CDR3 protein is CASSKQGLLNTEAFF. CDR3 sequence (DNA): TGTGCCAGCAGCAAACAGGGTCTACTGAACACTGAAGCTTTCTTT. The gene calls are TRBV7-2 and TRBJ1-1; D perhaps matches TRBD1 (6 bases). The CDR3 is made up of 15 amino acids. Germline CDR1 is SGHTA and CDR2 is FQGNSA. Trimming removed 5 bases from V and 0 bases from J, with 13 bases in between.

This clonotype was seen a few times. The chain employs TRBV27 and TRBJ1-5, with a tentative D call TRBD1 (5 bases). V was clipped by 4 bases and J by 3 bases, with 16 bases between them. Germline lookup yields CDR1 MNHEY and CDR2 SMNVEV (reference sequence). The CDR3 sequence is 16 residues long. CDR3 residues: CASSSYGQGPNQPQHF. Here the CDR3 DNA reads TGTGCCAGCAGTTCATACGGACAAGGGCCCAATCAGCCCCAGCATTTT.

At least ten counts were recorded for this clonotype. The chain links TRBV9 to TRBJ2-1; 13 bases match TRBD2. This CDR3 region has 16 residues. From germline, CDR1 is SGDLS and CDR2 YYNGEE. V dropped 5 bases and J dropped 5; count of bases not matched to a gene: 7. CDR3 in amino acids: CASSHSGTSGNNEQFF. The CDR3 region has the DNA TGTGCCAGCAGTCATTCCGGGACTAGCGGGAACAATGAGCAGTTCTTC.

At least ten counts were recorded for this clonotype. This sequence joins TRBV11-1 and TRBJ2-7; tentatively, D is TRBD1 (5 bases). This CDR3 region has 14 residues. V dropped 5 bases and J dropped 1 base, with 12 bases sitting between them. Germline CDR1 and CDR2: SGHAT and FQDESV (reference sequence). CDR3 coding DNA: TGTGCCAGCAGCCGACAGAAGAAGTCCTACGAGCAGTACTTC. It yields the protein CASSRQKKSYEQYF.

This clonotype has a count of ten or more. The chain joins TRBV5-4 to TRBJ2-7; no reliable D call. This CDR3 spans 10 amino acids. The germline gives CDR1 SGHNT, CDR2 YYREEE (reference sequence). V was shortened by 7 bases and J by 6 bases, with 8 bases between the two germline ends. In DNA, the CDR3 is TGTGCCAGCGGATTCCTCGAGCAGTACGTC. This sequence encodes CASGFLEQYV.

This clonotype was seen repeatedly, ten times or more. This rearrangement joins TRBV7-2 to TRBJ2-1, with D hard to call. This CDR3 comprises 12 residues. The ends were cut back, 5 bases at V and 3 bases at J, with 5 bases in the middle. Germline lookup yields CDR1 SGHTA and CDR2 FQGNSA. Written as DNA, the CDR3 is TGTGCCAGCAGCCACGACTACAATGAGCAGTTCTTC. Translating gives CASSHDYNEQFF. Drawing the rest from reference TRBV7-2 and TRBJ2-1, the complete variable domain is GAGVSQSPSNKVTEKGKDVELRCDPISGHTALYWYRQSLGQGLEFLIYFQGNSAPDKSGLPSDRFSAERTGGSVSTLTIQRTQQEDSAVYLCASSHDYNEQFFGPGTRLTVL.

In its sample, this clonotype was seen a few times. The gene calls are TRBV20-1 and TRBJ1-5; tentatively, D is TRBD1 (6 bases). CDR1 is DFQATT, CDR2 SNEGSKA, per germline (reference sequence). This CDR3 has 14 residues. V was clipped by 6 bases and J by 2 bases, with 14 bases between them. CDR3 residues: CSAKGGAGNQPQHF. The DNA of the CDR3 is TGCAGTGCCAAGGGGGGAGCGGGCAATCAGCCCCAGCATTTT.

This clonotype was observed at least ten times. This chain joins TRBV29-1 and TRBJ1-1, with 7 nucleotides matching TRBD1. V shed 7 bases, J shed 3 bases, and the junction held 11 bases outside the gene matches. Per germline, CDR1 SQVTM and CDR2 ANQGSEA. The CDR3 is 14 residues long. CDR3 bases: TGCAGCGCAGCGACAGGGTCCGGCGACACTGAAGCTTTCTTT. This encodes CSAATGSGDTEAFF.

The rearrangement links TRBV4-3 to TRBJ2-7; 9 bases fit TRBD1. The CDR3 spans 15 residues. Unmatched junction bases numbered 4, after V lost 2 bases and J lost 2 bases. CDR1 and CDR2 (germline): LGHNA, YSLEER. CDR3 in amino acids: CASSQRTGETYEQYF. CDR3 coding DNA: TGCGCCAGCAGCCAAAGGACAGGGGAGACCTACGAGCAGTACTTC.

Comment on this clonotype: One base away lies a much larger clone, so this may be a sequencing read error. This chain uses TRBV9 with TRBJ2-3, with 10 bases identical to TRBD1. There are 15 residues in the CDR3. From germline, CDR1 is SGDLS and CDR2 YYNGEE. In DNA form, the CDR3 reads TGTGTCAGCAGCGTAAGACAGGGGGCTGAAGATACGCAGTATTTT. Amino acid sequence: CVSSVRQGAEDTQYF.

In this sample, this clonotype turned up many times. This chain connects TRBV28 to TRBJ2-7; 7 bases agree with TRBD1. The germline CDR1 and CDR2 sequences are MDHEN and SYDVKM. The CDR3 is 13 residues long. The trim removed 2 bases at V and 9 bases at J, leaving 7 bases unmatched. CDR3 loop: CASSLGRQGRQYV. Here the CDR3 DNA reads TGTGCCAGCAGTTTAGGTCGACAGGGACGGCAGTACGTC.

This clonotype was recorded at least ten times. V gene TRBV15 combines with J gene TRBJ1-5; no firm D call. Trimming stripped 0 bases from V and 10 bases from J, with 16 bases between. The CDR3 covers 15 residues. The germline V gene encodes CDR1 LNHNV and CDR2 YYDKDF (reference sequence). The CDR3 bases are TGTGCCACCAGCAGAGATCGGGCCATAGTTGGCCCCCAGCATTTT. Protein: CATSRDRAIVGPQHF.

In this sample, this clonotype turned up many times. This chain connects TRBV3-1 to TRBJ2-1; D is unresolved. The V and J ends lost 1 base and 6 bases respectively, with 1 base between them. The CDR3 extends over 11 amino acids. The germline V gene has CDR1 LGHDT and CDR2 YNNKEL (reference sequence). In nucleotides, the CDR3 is TGTGCCAGCAGCCAAGGCAATGAGCAGTTCTTC. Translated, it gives CASSQGNEQFF.

CDR3 amino acids: CASSFNEQYV. CDR3 in DNA: TGTGCCAGCAGTTTCAACGAGCAGTACGTC. The chain links TRBV27 to TRBJ2-7; D gene unclear. Between the trimmed V and J ends, which lost 3 bases and 5 bases, there was a span of 2 bases. CDR3 length: 10 amino acids. Germline CDR1 and CDR2: MNHEY and SMNVEV (reference sequence).

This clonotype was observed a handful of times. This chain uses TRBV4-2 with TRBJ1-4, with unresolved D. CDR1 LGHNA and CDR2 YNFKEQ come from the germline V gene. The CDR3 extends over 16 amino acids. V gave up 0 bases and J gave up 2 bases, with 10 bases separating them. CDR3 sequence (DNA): TGTGCCAGCAGCCAAGAGGCTAGACCGACTAATGAAAAACTGTTTTTT. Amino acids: CASSQEARPTNEKLFF.

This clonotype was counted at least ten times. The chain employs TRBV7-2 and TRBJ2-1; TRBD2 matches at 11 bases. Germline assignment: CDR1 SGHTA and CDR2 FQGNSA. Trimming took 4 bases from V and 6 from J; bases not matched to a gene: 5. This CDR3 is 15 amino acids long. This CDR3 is CASSSMGTSGNEQFF. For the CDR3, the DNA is TGTGCCAGCAGCTCAATGGGGACTAGCGGCAATGAGCAGTTCTTC.

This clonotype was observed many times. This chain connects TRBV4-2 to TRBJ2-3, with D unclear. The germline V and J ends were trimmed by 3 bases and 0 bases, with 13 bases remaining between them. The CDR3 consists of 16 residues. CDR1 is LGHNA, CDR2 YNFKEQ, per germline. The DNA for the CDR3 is TGTGCCAGCAGCCAGGCGGCGTGGGCTAGCACAGATACGCAGTATTTT. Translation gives CASSQAAWASTDTQYF.

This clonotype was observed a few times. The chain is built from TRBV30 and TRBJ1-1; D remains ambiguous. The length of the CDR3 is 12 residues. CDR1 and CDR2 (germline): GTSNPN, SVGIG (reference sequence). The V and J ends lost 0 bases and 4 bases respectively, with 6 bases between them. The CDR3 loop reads CAWSVRPTEAFF. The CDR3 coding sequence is TGTGCCTGGAGTGTACGTCCCACTGAAGCTTTCTTT.

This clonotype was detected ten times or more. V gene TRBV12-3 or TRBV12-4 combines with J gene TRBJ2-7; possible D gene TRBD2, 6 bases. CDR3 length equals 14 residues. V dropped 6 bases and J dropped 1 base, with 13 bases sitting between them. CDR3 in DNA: TGTGCCAGCAGACGATGGGGGGAGTCCTACGAGCAGTACTTC. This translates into CASRRWGESYEQYF.

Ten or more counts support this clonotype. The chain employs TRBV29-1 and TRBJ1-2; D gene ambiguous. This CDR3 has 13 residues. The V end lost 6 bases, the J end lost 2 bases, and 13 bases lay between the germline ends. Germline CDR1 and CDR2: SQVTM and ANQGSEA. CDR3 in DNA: TGCAGCGTGCCCCAAGGGTGGAACTATGGCTACACCTTC. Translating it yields CSVPQGWNYGYTF.

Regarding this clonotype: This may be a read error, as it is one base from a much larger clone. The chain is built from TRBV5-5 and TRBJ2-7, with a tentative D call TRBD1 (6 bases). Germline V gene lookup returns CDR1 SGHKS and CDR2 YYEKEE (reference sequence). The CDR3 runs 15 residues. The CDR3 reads CASSLAGTSAYEQNF. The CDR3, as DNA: TGTGCCAGCAGCTTAGCCGGGACATCCGCCTACGAGCAGAACTTC. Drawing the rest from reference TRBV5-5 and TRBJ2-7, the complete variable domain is DAGVTQSPTHLIKTRGQQVTLRCSPISGHKSVSWYQQVLGQGPQFIFQYYEKEERGRGNFPDRFSARQFPNYSSELNVNALLLGDSALYLCASSLAGTSAYEQNFGPGTRLTVT.